These 18 T cell receptor beta chains were sequenced from one sample in a study of OX40 agonist ivuxolimab in advanced cancers. TCRdb's table, derived via immunoSEQ multiplex PCR, lists solely in-frame clones and lacks some. The repertoire has tens of thousands of clones, less than 90% of them found once; the top ten carry around 3.3%. The sample consisted of CD4+ or CD8+ T cells sorted from blood, taken in a trial of the OX40 agonist ivuxolimab. These receptors were collected from an adult with an advanced solid tumor such as melanoma, head and neck, liver or kidney cancer.

The chain recombines TRBV7-9 with TRBJ2-3; D perhaps matches TRBD2 (5 bases). The V gene lost 6 bases and the J gene lost 3 bases, with 16 bases spanning the gap. The CDR3 totals 15 residues. The germline V gene has CDR1 SEHNR and CDR2 FQNEAQ (reference sequence). CDR3 DNA: TGTGCCAGCAGACTAAGCGGCCTCGGGACAGATACGCAGTATTTT. Translation gives CASRLSGLGTDTQYF.

The chain links TRBV6-1 to TRBJ2-7; 10 nucleotides match TRBD1. CDR3 length equals 15 residues. Germline lookup yields CDR1 MNHNS and CDR2 SASEGT. V was clipped by 10 bases and J by 0 bases; unmatched bases: 9. The CDR3 coding sequence is TGTGCCACGACAGGGGGCGGTAGGAGCTCCTACGAGCAGTACTTC. Protein product: CATTGGGRSSYEQYF.

CDR3 in DNA: TGCGCCAGCAGTCCGGGACAGGGAACCACCGGGGAGCTGTTTTTT. It encodes CASSPGQGTTGELFF. This rearrangement joins TRBV10-2 to TRBJ2-2; 9 bases map to TRBD1. Germline V lookup: CDR1 WSHSY, CDR2 SAAADI. CDR3 length: 15 amino acids. J gave up 4 bases and V 5 bases, and 5 bases lay outside the gene matches.

The V call is TRBV11-3, the J call TRBJ2-1, with 7 positions matching TRBD1. V was pared by 1 base and J by 16 bases, with 7 bases of the junction left unmatched. The CDR3 has 12 residues. Germline CDR1 is SGHNT and CDR2 is YENEEA. As DNA, the CDR3 is TGTGCCAGCAGCTTAGGCACAGGGGAAGTCTTCTTC. Translated, it gives CASSLGTGEVFF.

The V and J genes are TRBV6-1 and TRBJ2-7; 8 bases map to TRBD2. The germline V gene encodes CDR1 MNHNS and CDR2 SASEGT. This CDR3 comprises 15 residues. Unmatched junction bases numbered 9, after V lost 4 bases and J lost 4 bases. The CDR3 reads CASSGAGAGEYEQYF. The CDR3 DNA is TGTGCCAGCAGTGGGGCTGGAGCGGGGGAATACGAGCAGTACTTC.

Remarks on this clone: Mismatch with germline at one junction end may stem from a read error. The chain uses TRBV6-4 and TRBJ2-1; 7 bases align to TRBD2. CDR1 is MRHNA, CDR2 SNTAGT, per germline. The CDR3 has 10 amino acids. The CDR3 DNA reads as TGTGCCGGGGGAGGGGAGGAGCAATTCTTC. It codes for CAGGGEEQFF.

V usage is TRBV11-3 and J usage is TRBJ2-5; TRBD1 is a possible D gene (5 bases). The CDR3 is made up of 15 amino acids. Trimming took 2 bases from V and 3 from J, leaving 13 bases between them. Germline V lookup: CDR1 SGHNT, CDR2 YENEEA. The CDR3 nucleotides are TGTGCCAGCAGCTTAAGGGGCAGGGCCGAAGAGACCCAGTACTTC. The encoded protein is CASSLRGRAEETQYF.

V and J are TRBV11-2 and TRBJ2-6; 7 bases agree with TRBD1. Per germline, CDR1 SGHAT and CDR2 FQNNGV. This CDR3 spans 15 amino acids. After removal of 6 bases from V and 2 bases from J, the junction contained 4 bases not matched to a gene. CDR3 residues: CASSLTGAGANVLTF. The DNA for the CDR3 is TGTGCCAGCAGTCTAACAGGGGCTGGGGCCAACGTCCTGACTTTC.

This chain connects TRBV7-3 to TRBJ1-1; D remains unclear. From germline, CDR1 is SGHTA and CDR2 FQGTGA. This CDR3 contains 15 residues. Trimming removed 2 bases from V and 0 bases from J, with 10 bases in between. CDR3 DNA: TGTGCCAGCAGCTTATCCCCAGGAATGAACACTGAAGCTTTCTTT. Its protein product is CASSLSPGMNTEAFF. Full variable domain (missing parts from reference TRBV7-3 and TRBJ1-1): GAGVSQTPSNKVTEKGKYVELRCDPISGHTALYWYRQSLGQGPEFLIYFQGTGAADDSGLPNDRFFAVRPEGSVSTLKIQRTERGDSAVYLCASSLSPGMNTEAFFGQGTRLTVV.

The chain combines TRBV9 with TRBJ1-4; D may be TRBD1 (6 bases). CDR3 length: 15 amino acids. Germline V lookup: CDR1 SGDLS, CDR2 YYNGEE. V lost 4 bases and J lost 3, with 13 bases in between. CDR3 in DNA: TGTGCCAGCAGCACCCGGGGGGCAGCTAATGAAAAACTGTTTTTT. It translates to CASSTRGAANEKLFF.

This sequence joins TRBV4-1 and TRBJ2-7, with D possibly matching TRBD1 (6 bases). The CDR3 length is 15 residues. Germline V gene data show CDR1 as MGHRA and CDR2 as YSYEKL. V gave up 1 base and J gave up 3 bases, with 13 bases separating them. This chain's CDR3 is CASSQATGINYEQYF. The CDR3 DNA reads as TGCGCCAGCAGCCAAGCTACAGGGATTAACTACGAGCAGTACTTC.

The V gene is TRBV7-8, the J gene TRBJ2-7; weak D call: TRBD2 (6 bases). Germline loops: CDR1 SGHVS, CDR2 FQNEAQ. V was pared by 3 bases and J by 0 bases, with 12 bases between. CDR3 size: 15 residues. Here the CDR3 reads CASSLRGLGSYEQYF. As DNA, the CDR3 is TGTGCCAGCAGCTTGCGGGGTTTGGGCTCCTACGAGCAGTACTTC.

This chain joins TRBV30 and TRBJ1-1; D unclear. Germline V gene sequence: CDR1 GTSNPN, CDR2 SVGIG (reference sequence). The ends were cut back, 4 bases at V and 3 bases at J, with 15 bases in the middle. CDR3 length equals 14 residues. The CDR3: CAWTAPMGYTEAFF. The CDR3 DNA follows: TGTGCCTGGACGGCTCCGATGGGGTACACTGAAGCTTTCTTT.

The rearrangement uses TRBV28 and TRBJ2-3; TRBD1 matches 10 bases. V shed 8 bases, J shed 1 base, and the junction held 12 bases outside the gene matches. CDR3 length: 17 amino acids. Per the germline V gene, CDR1 is MDHEN and CDR2 is SYDVKM. CDR3 DNA: TGTGCCAGCGGCCTCCCGGGACAGGGGACGGGCACAGATACGCAGTATTTT. Residues: CASGLPGQGTGTDTQYF. Variable domain in full (rest from reference TRBV28 and TRBJ2-3): DVKVTQSSRYLVKRTGEKVFLECVQDMDHENMFWYRQDPGLGLRLIYFSYDVKMKEKGDIPEGYSVSREKKERFSLILESASTNQTSMYLCASGLPGQGTGTDTQYFGPGTRLTVL.

The chain is built from TRBV6-6 and TRBJ1-6; unclear D gene. Germline values: CDR1 MNHNY, CDR2 SVGAGI (reference sequence). V was shortened by 7 bases and J by 0 bases, with 1 base between the two germline ends. The CDR3 is 12 residues long. The CDR3 is CASTSYNSPLHF. CDR3 nucleotide sequence: TGTGCCAGCACCTCCTATAATTCACCCCTCCACTTT.

V is TRBV6-6 and J is TRBJ2-3; D gene uncertain. Trimming shortened V by 2 bases and J by 2 bases, and 8 bases separated the two germline ends. The CDR3 loop spans 14 amino acids. Germline lookup yields CDR1 MNHNY and CDR2 SVGAGI (reference sequence). The CDR3 sequence: CASSYGKTTDTQYF. The CDR3 DNA reads as TGTGCCAGCAGTTACGGCAAGACCACAGATACGCAGTATTTT.

This chain joins TRBV7-3 and TRBJ2-7; D perhaps matches TRBD1 (6 bases). The CDR3 has 15 amino acids. V shed 5 bases and J shed 3 bases, with 17 bases lying between them. Germline-derived CDR1 and CDR2 are SGHTA and FQGTGA. Here the CDR3 reads CASSNLPGQNYEQYF. In DNA, the CDR3 is TGTGCCAGCAGCAACCTTCCGGGACAAAACTACGAGCAGTACTTC.

V is TRBV7-8 and J is TRBJ2-7; D unresolved. Looked up from germline, CDR1 is SGHVS and CDR2 is FQNEAQ. There are 12 residues in the CDR3. V lost 4 bases, J lost 4 bases, and 8 bases lay in between. The CDR3 region is CASSYGEYEQYF. The CDR3 DNA reads as TGTGCCAGCAGCTATGGGGAATACGAGCAGTACTTC. Full variable domain (missing parts from reference TRBV7-8 and TRBJ2-7): GAGVSQSPRYKVAKRGQDVALRCDPISGHVSLFWYQQALGQGPEFLTYFQNEAQLDKSGLPSDRFFAERPEGSVSTLKIQRTQQEDSAVYLCASSYGEYEQYFGPGTRLTVT.